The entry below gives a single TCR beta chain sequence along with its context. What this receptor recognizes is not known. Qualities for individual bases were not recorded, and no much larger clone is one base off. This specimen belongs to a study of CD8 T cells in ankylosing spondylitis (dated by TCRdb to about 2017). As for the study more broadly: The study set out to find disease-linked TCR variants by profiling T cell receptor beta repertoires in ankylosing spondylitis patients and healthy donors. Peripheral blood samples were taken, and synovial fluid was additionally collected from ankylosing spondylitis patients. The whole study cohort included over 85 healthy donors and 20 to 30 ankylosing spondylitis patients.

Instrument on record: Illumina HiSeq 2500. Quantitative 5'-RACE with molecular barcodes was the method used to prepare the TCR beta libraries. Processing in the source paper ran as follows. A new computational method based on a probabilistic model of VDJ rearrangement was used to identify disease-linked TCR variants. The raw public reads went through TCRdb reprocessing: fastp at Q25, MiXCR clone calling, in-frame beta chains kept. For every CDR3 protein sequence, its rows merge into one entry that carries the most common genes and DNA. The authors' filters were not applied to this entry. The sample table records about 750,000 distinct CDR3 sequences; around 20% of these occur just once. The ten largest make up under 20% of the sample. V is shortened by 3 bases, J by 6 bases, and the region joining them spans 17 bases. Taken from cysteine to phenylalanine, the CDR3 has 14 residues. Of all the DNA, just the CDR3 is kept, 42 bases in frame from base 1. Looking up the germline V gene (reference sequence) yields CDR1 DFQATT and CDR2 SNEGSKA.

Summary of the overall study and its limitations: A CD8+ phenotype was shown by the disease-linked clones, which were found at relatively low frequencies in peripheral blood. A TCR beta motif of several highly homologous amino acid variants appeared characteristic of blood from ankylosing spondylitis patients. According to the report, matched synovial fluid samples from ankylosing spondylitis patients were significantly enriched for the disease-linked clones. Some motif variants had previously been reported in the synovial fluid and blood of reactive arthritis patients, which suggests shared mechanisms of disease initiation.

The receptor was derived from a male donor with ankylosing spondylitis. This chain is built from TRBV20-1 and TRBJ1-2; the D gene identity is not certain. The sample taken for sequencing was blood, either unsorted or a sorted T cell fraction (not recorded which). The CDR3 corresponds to CSARMIVSVNGYTF. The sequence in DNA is TGCAGTGCTAGGATGATAGTGTCCGTTAATGGCTACACCTTC.